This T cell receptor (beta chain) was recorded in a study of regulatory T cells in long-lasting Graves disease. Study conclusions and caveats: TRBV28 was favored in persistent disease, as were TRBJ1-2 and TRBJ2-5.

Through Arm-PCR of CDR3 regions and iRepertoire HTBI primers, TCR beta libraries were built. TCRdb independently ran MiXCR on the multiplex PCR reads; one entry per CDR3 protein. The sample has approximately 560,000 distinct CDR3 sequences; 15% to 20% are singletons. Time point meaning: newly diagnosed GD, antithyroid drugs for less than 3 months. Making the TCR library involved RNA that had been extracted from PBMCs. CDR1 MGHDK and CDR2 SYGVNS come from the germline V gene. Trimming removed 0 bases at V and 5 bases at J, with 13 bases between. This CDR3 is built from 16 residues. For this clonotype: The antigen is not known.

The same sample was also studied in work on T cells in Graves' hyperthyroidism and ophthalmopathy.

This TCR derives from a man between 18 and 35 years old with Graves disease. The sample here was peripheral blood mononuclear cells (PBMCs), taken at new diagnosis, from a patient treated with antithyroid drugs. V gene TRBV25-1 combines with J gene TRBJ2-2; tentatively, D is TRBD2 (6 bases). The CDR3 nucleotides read TGTGCCAGCAGTGAATACCCGGCGGAGGGAACCGGGGAGCTGTTTTTT. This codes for CASSEYPAEGTGELFF.